This TCR beta chain originates from a study of technical replicates of blood from a handful of donors. The CDR3 covers 18 residues. CDR1 SGHDN and CDR2 FVKESK come from the germline V gene. The junction had 11 bases not matched to a gene; V was cut back by 0 bases and J by 0 bases. Method: immunoSEQ multiplex PCR; TCRdb's copy keeps in-frame clones and lacks some. The repertoire holds around 80,000 clones, 95% to 98% seen once, with around 0.15% in the top ten. This sequence originates from a human donor in good health. The chain recombines TRBV14 with TRBJ2-7, with 7 bases that match TRBD1. Sequencing was performed on T cells isolated from PBMCs. CDR3 bases: TGTGCCAGCAGCCAAGAATACTTGGGACAGTCGTTCTCCTACGAGCAGTACTTC. This codes for CASSQEYLGQSFSYEQYF.